These T cell receptor beta chains were read from a single sample in a study of Graves' ophthalmopathy and Graves' hyperthyroidism. TCRdb redid the calling of the multiplex PCR reads with MiXCR, one entry per CDR3 protein. The sample consists of 350,000 to 400,000 distinct CDR3 sequences, 15% to 19% of them appearing once. The sequencing sample was made of peripheral blood. All receptors derive from a woman under 30 with stable Graves' hyperthyroidism. The CDR3 runs from the conserved cysteine through the conserved F or W. D genes are given only for firm matches. Not every row has a clone size; where given, it reads once, few, many or a size class.

abundance: few
d_gene: NA
j_gene: TRBJ1-1
v_gene: TRBV11-1
CDR3nt: TGTGCCAGCAGCTCTCCTTGGGGGGGGCCGAACACTGAAGCTTTCTTT
CDR3aa: CASSSPWGGPNTEAFF

abundance: NA
d_gene: TRBD1
j_gene: TRBJ2-7
v_gene: TRBV12-3/TRBV12-4
CDR3nt: TGTGCCAGCAGTTCCGGACAGGATACCTACGAGCAGTACTTC
CDR3aa: CASSSGQDTYEQYF

abundance: few
d_gene: NA
j_gene: TRBJ1-1
v_gene: TRBV6-1
CDR3nt: TGTGCCAGCAGACAAGACGGTTACACTGAAGCTTTCTTT
CDR3aa: CASRQDGYTEAFF

abundance: many
d_gene: NA
j_gene: TRBJ1-2
v_gene: TRBV19
CDR3nt: TGTGCCAGTAGTATCAGGGGTCCGAACTATGGCTACACCTTC
CDR3aa: CASSIRGPNYGYTF

abundance: few
d_gene: NA
j_gene: TRBJ1-1
v_gene: TRBV6-2/TRBV6-3
CDR3nt: TGTGCCAGCAGTAACGACGGAGAAGCTTTCTTT
CDR3aa: CASSNDGEAFF

abundance: few
d_gene: NA
j_gene: TRBJ1-5
v_gene: TRBV6-1
CDR3nt: TGTGCCAGCAGTGCGGACAAGGACCAGCCCCAGCATTTT
CDR3aa: CASSADKDQPQHF

abundance: many
d_gene: NA
j_gene: TRBJ1-1
v_gene: TRBV6-1
CDR3nt: TGTGCCAGCAGCCGGAGGGCCACGAACACTGAAGCTTTCTTT
CDR3aa: CASSRRATNTEAFF

abundance: many
d_gene: NA
j_gene: TRBJ1-3
v_gene: TRBV3-1
CDR3nt: TGTGCCAGCAGCCAAGTGGACGGAAACACCATATATTTT
CDR3aa: CASSQVDGNTIYF

abundance: many
d_gene: NA
j_gene: TRBJ1-2
v_gene: TRBV12-3/TRBV12-4
CDR3nt: TGTGCCAGCAGACGCCGGGCAGGGAAGTTAGTCTATGGCTACACCTTC
CDR3aa: CASRRRAGKLVYGYTF

abundance: NA
d_gene: NA
j_gene: TRBJ2-7
v_gene: TRBV3-1
CDR3nt: TGTGCCAGCAGCCATGGCATGGACAGAACGTACGAGCAGTACTTC
CDR3aa: CASSHGMDRTYEQYF

abundance: few
d_gene: TRBD1
j_gene: TRBJ1-1
v_gene: TRBV20-1
CDR3nt: TGCAGTGCTAGGATACCCGGGACAGGGCCCTATGAAGCTTTCTTT
CDR3aa: CSARIPGTGPYEAFF

abundance: many
d_gene: TRBD1
j_gene: TRBJ1-2
v_gene: TRBV19
CDR3nt: TGTGCCAGTAGGGTTCACGGGGGACAGGATTCTAACTATGGCTACACCTTC
CDR3aa: CASRVHGGQDSNYGYTF

abundance: many
d_gene: NA
j_gene: TRBJ1-5
v_gene: TRBV28
CDR3nt: TGTGCCAGCAGTTTAGGGCAGTTCAATCAGCCCCAGCATTTT
CDR3aa: CASSLGQFNQPQHF